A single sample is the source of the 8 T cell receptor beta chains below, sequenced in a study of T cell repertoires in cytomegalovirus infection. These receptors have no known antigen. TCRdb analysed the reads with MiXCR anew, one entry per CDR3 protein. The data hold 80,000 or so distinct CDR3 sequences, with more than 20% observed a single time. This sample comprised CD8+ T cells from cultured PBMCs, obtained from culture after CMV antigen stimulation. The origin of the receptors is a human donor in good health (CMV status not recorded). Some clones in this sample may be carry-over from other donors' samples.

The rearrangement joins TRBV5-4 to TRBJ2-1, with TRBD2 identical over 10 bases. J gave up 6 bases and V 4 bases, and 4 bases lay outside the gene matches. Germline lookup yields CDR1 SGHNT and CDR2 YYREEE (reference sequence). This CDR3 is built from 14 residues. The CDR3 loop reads CASSSGRESNEQFF. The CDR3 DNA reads TGTGCCAGCAGCAGCGGGAGGGAAAGCAATGAGCAGTTCTTC.

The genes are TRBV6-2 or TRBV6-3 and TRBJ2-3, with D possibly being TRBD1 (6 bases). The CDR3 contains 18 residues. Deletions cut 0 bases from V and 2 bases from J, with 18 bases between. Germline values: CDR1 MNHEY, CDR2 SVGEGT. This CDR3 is CASSYSRTPGHPTDTQYF. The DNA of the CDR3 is TGTGCCAGCAGTTACTCGAGAACCCCGGGACACCCCACAGATACGCAGTATTTT.

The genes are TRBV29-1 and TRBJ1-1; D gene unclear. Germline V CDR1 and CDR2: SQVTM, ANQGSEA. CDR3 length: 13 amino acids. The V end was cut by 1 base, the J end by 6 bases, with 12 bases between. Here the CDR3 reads CSVEGWGSAEAFF. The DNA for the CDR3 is TGCAGCGTTGAAGGTTGGGGAAGCGCTGAAGCTTTCTTT.

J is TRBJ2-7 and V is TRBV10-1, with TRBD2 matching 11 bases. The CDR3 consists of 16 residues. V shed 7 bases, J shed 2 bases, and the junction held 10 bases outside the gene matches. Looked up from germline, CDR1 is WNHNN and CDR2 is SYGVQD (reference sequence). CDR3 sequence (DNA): TGCGCCAGCAAGGGGACTAGCGGACGGGACCCCTACGAGCAGTACTTC. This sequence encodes CASKGTSGRDPYEQYF.

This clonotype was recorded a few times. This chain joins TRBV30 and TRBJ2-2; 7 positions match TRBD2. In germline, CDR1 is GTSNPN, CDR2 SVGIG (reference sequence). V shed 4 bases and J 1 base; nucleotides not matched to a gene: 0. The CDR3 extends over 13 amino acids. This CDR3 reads CAWTSGNTGELFF. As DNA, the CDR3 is TGTGCCTGGACTAGCGGGAACACCGGGGAGCTGTTTTTT.

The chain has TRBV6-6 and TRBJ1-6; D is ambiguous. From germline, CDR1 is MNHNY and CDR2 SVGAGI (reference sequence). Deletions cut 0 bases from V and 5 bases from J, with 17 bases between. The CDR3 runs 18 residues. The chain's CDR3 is CASSYSMYKGEDNSPLHF. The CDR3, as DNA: TGTGCCAGCAGTTACTCGATGTATAAGGGAGAGGATAATTCACCCCTCCACTTT.

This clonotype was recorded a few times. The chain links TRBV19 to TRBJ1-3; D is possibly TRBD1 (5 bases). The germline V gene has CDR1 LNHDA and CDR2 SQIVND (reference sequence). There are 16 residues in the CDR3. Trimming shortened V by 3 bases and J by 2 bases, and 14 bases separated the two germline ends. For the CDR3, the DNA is TGTGCCAGTAGTATTCGGGGGGGGTCGACTGGAAACACCATATATTTT. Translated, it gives CASSIRGGSTGNTIYF.

The CDR3 DNA reads TGTGCCAGTAGTGTTCTAGCGGGGGACACAGATACGCAGTATTTT. Its translation: CASSVLAGDTDTQYF. V and J are TRBV19 and TRBJ2-3, with 10 bases that match TRBD2. The length of the CDR3 is 15 residues. Germline assignment: CDR1 LNHDA and CDR2 SQIVND (reference sequence). V shed 5 bases, J shed 2 bases, and the junction held 4 bases outside the gene matches.